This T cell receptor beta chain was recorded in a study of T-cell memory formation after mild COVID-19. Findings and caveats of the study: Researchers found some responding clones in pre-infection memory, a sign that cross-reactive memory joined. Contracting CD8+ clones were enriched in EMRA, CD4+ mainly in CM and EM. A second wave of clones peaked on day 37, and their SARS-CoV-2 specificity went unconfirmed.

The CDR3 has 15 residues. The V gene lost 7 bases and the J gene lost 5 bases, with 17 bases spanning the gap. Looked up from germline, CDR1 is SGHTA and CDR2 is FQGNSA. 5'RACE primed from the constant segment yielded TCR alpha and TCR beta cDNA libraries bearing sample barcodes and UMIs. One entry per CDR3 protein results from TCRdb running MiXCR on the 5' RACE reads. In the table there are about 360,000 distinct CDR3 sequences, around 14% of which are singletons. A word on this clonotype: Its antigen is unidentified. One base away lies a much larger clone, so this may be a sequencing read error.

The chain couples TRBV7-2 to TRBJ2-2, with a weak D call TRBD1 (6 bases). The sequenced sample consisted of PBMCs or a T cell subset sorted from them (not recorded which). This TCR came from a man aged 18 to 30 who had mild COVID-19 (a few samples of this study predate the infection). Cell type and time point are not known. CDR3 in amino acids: CASNRGGLKTGELFF. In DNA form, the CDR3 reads TGTGCCAGCAACCGTGGGGGCTTAAAAACCGGGGAGCTGTTTTTT.